This T cell receptor beta chain emerged from a study of blood T cell repertoires in COVID-19. In the study overall: Samples representing acute and convalescent COVID-19 were sourced from the United States, Italy and Spain. PBMCs, B-cell-depleted T cells, or T cells were the source of the cDNA or gDNA that made up the material.

This CDR3 has 12 residues. V dropped 7 bases and J dropped 3 bases, with 10 bases sitting between them. The V gene's germline CDR1 is SGHRS and CDR2 YFSETQ. As handled by the study authors: Estimation of nucleated cell counts was performed using reference gene primer amplification. This table comes from immunoSEQ multiplex PCR, and its TCRdb copy is limited to in-frame clones, with some not included. V and J calls and clone size are those listed in that table; D and trimming were worked out from the DNA. The table has 45,000 to 60,000 clones, 75% to 95% seen once. This sequence joins TRBV5-1 and TRBJ1-1, with D uncertain. Input material: peripheral blood. The TCR originated in a man between 70 and 80 years old with active COVID-19. The CDR3 loop reads CASRVGDTEAFF. DNA for the CDR3: TGCGCCAGCCGGGTCGGGGACACTGAAGCTTTCTTT.